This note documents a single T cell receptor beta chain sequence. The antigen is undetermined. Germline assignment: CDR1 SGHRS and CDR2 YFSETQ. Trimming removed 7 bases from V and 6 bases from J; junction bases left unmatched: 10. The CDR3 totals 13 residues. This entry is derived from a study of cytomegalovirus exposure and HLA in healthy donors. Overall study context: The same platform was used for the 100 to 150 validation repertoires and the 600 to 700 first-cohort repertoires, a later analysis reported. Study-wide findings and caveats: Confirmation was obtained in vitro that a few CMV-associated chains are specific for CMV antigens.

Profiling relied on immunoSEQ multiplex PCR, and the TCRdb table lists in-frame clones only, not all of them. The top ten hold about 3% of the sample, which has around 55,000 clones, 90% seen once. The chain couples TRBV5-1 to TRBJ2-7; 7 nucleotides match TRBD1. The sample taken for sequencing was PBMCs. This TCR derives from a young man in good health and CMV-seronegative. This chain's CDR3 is CASATPTGSEQYF. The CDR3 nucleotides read TGCGCCAGCGCCACCCCGACAGGGAGCGAGCAGTACTTC.